The clone carrying this TCR beta chain was found a few times. Its antigen remains unidentified. The data stem from a study of response to subunit inactivated influenza vaccine. Overall study results and limits: The authors offered the suggestion that each seasonal influenza vaccination recruits few new T cells.

TCRdb re-called the RT-PCR reads with MiXCR, one entry per CDR3 protein. The data contain 530,000 or so distinct CDR3 sequences, about 25% of them singletons. CDR1 is SEHNR and CDR2 is FQNEAQ in the germline V gene (reference sequence). The CDR3 length is 15 residues. The germline V and J ends were trimmed by 1 base and 0 bases, with 7 bases remaining between them. The V gene is TRBV7-9, the J gene TRBJ2-4; D is ambiguous. This specimen was CD4+ T cells sorted from PBMCs, taken about 5 days after vaccination. The TCR sequence derives from a man aged 45-60 years who received an inactivated influenza vaccine. The CDR3 is CASSLGTVAKNIQYF. The CDR3 bases are TGTGCCAGCAGCTTAGGAACAGTAGCCAAAAACATTCAGTACTTC. Using reference TRBV7-9 and TRBJ2-4 for the parts outside the CDR3, the full variable domain is DTGVSQNPRHKITKRGQNVTFRCDPISEHNRLYWYRQTLGQGPEFLTYFQNEAQLEKSRLLSDRFSAERPKGSFSTLEIQRTEQGDSAMYLCASSLGTVAKNIQYFGAGTRLSVL.